This section outlines one T cell receptor beta chain sequence together with its context. Its antigen is not known. CDR3 length: 15 residues. Germline-derived CDR1 and CDR2 are LGHNA and YSLEER. The V gene lost 0 bases and the J gene lost 3 bases, with 11 bases spanning the gap. Using its own MiXCR run on the 5' RACE reads, TCRdb lists one record per CDR3 protein. Among about 110,000 distinct CDR3 sequences listed, over 15% were seen once. These data are taken from a study of T-cell memory formation after mild COVID-19. General study results and limits: A balance of CD4 and CD8 characterized clones contracting day 15 to 85, whereas later expanders leaned CD4+. Nothing confirmed that second-wave clones peaking on day 37 were specific for SARS-CoV-2.

This rearrangement joins TRBV4-3 to TRBJ1-2; D gene uncertain. The source of this sequence is an adult woman who had mild COVID-19 (a few samples of this study predate the infection). Cell type and time point are not known. Sequencing used PBMCs or a T cell subset sorted from them (not recorded which). The CDR3 bases are TGCGCCAGCAGCCAAGATACGCAGGACTACTATGGCTACACCTTC. Protein sequence: CASSQDTQDYYGYTF.